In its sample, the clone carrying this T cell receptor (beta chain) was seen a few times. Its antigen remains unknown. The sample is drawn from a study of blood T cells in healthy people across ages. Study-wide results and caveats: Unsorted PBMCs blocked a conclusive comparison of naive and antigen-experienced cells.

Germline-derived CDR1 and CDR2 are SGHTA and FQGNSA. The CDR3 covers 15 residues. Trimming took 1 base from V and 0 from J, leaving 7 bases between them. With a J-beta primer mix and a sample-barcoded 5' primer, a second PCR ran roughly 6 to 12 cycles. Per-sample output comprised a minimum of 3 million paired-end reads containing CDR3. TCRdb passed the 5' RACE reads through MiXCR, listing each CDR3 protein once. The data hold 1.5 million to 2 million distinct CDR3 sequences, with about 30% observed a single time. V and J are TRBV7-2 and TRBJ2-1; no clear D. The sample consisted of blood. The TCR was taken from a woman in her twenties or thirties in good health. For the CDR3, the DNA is TGTGCCAGCAGCTTAGAGCGTAACTCCTACAATGAGCAGTTCTTC. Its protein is CASSLERNSYNEQFF.